Listed below are T cell receptor beta chains from one sample, sequenced in a study of T cell responses to AZD1222 COVID-19 vaccine. This table comes from immunoSEQ multiplex PCR, and its TCRdb copy is limited to in-frame clones, with some not included. In the table there are approximately 99,000 clones, approximately 89% of which are singletons. Here the sequenced sample was peripheral blood, taken on day 0 of MenACWY control vaccination. The receptors shown here come from an adult in good health. CDR3s include the opening cysteine and the closing phenylalanine or tryptophan. D genes are given only for firm matches. Clone size, where shown, is once, few, many, or a class for clones that have expanded.

v_gene	abundance	d_gene	j_gene	CDR3nt	CDR3aa
TRBV6-5	NA	NA	TRBJ1-1	TGTGCCAGCAGTTTGACAGCTAACACTGAAGCTTTCTTT	CASSLTANTEAFF
TRBV27	NA	NA	TRBJ2-7	TGTGCCAGCAGTCTATCTCCCGGGACCCCAGCCTACGAGCAGTACTTC	CASSLSPGTPAYEQYF
TRBV7-6	NA	TRBD1	TRBJ1-4	TGTGCCAGCAGCCGGGGACAGGGGGTGCCAAATGAAAAACTGTTTTTT	CASSRGQGVPNEKLFF
TRBV7-3	NA	TRBD1	TRBJ1-1	TGTGCTAGCATGGACAGGCAAAACACTGAAGCTTTCTTT	CASMDRQNTEAFF
TRBV7-9	NA	NA	TRBJ2-3	TGTGCCAGCAGCCCCCCAAGGGACACAGATACGCAGTATTTT	CASSPPRDTDTQYF
TRBV7-6	NA	TRBD2	TRBJ2-1	TGTGCCAGCAGCTTACCCGCTAGCGGGGGGGCCTATGAGCAGTTCTTC	CASSLPASGGAYEQFF
TRBV4-1	once	TRBD2	TRBJ2-3	TGCGCCAGCAGCCAACAGCTAGCGGGGACCACAGATACGCAGTATTTT	CASSQQLAGTTDTQYF
TRBV7-2	NA	TRBD1	TRBJ2-1	TGTGCCAGCAGCAGTGGACAGGCTTACTACAATGAGCAGTTCTTC	CASSSGQAYYNEQFF
TRBV5-1	NA	TRBD1	TRBJ1-1	TGCGCCAGCAGCCTACAGGGGTTCACTGAAGCTTTCTTT	CASSLQGFTEAFF
TRBV2	NA	NA	TRBJ1-3	TGTGCCAGAGGACAGATGCCGGACACCATATATTTT	CARGQMPDTIYF
TRBV28	NA	TRBD1	TRBJ1-6	TGTGCCAGCAGGACAGGGAGTAATTCACCCCTCCACTTT	CASRTGSNSPLHF
TRBV7-2	NA	NA	TRBJ2-7	TGTGCCAGCAGCTTAGGACCAGGGAGCTCCTACGAGCAGTACTTC	CASSLGPGSSYEQYF
TRBV6-5	NA	NA	TRBJ1-6	TGTGCCAGCAGTTATAAAGGGGTGGCTTCACCCCTCCACTTT	CASSYKGVASPLHF
TRBV5-1	NA	NA	TRBJ1-1	TGCGCCAGCAGCTTTAAGGGGGACACTGAAGCTTTCTTT	CASSFKGDTEAFF
TRBV11-2	NA	NA	TRBJ1-5	TGTGCCAGCAGCTTAGGAGACCTAGGGAGTCAGCCCCAGCATTTT	CASSLGDLGSQPQHF
TRBV19	NA	NA	TRBJ1-5	TGTGCCAGTAGTAGGGGGACCGCGGTATACAATCAGCCCCAGCATTTT	CASSRGTAVYNQPQHF
TRBV7-9	NA	NA	TRBJ1-2	TGTGCCAGCAGCTTAGACGGCAATCCTAACTATGGCTACACCTTC	CASSLDGNPNYGYTF
TRBV19	NA	TRBD1	TRBJ2-7	TGTGCCAGTAGTAACTCCGGGACAGGGGGTTACGAGCAGTACTTC	CASSNSGTGGYEQYF
TRBV28	NA	TRBD1	TRBJ2-7	TGTGCCAGCAGTCCCCGGGACAGTTTCTACGAGCAGTACTTC	CASSPRDSFYEQYF
TRBV6-5	once	NA	TRBJ2-7	TGTGCCAGCAGTTACGAGACGGAATATTCCTACGAGCAGTACTTC	CASSYETEYSYEQYF
TRBV5-4	NA	NA	TRBJ1-2	TGTGCCAGCAGCCAACTGGACAGCCTAAGCTATTATGGCTACACCTTC	CASSQLDSLSYYGYTF
TRBV5-1	NA	TRBD1	TRBJ1-5	TGCGCCAGCAGGTTTACAGGGGATAGCAATCAGCCCCAGCATTTT	CASRFTGDSNQPQHF
TRBV24-1	NA	NA	TRBJ2-7	TGTGCCACCACCCACGGCCCAGACCGGGACGGCTTCTACGAGCAGTACTTC	CATTHGPDRDGFYEQYF
TRBV7-2	NA	NA	TRBJ2-7	TGTGCCAGCAGCTTGCATGCGGGGTCCTACGAGCAGTACTTC	CASSLHAGSYEQYF
TRBV5-1	NA	NA	TRBJ1-5	TGCGCCAGCAGCAGTACAGGGTTTCAGCCCCAGCATTTT	CASSSTGFQPQHF
TRBV11-1	NA	NA	TRBJ1-2	TGTGCCAGCAGCCCGACAGCTAACTATGGCTACACCTTC	CASSPTANYGYTF
TRBV6-2/TRBV6-3	once	NA	TRBJ1-5	TGTGCCAGCAGTCAAAGACAGGAGAGGGCTCAGCCCCAGCATTTT	CASSQRQERAQPQHF
TRBV9	NA	TRBD1	TRBJ2-5	TGTGCCAGCAGCGACGGACAGGCGGCGGGGACCCAGTACTTC	CASSDGQAAGTQYF
TRBV19	NA	TRBD1	TRBJ1-5	TGTGCCAGTAGCTCACAGGGGTATTTCGATCAGCCCCAGCATTTT	CASSSQGYFDQPQHF
TRBV19	NA	TRBD1	TRBJ2-7	TGTGCCAGTAGAAGATCTCCGGGACAGGGATTCTACGAGCAGTACTTC	CASRRSPGQGFYEQYF
TRBV28	NA	TRBD1	TRBJ1-2	TGTGCCAGCAGACAGGGGGGAGGACATGGCTACACCTTC	CASRQGGGHGYTF
TRBV27	NA	NA	TRBJ1-1	TGTGCCAGCACCCCCCTGGCGGGTAACACTGAAGCTTTCTTT	CASTPLAGNTEAFF
TRBV4-1	NA	NA	TRBJ2-3	TGCGCCAGCAGCCAAGCGGGGAACACAGATACGCAGTATTTT	CASSQAGNTDTQYF
TRBV19	NA	NA	TRBJ2-7	TGTGCCAGTAGTATAGATCCCAGATCGTCCTACGAGCAGTACTTC	CASSIDPRSSYEQYF
TRBV4-2	NA	TRBD1	TRBJ1-1	TGTGCCAGCAGCCAAAAGGGACAGACGAACACTGAAGCTTTCTTT	CASSQKGQTNTEAFF
TRBV29-1	NA	NA	TRBJ1-4	TGCAGCGTTGTATTAGCAACTAATGAAAAACTGTTTTTT	CSVVLATNEKLFF
TRBV5-1	once	NA	TRBJ1-3	TGCGCCAGCAGCTTGGGCGGGGGACCCTCTGGAAACACCATATATTTT	CASSLGGGPSGNTIYF
TRBV5-1	NA	TRBD1	TRBJ2-1	TGCGCCAGCAGCTTGGGGGACAGCTACAATGAGCAGTTCTTC	CASSLGDSYNEQFF
TRBV9	NA	NA	TRBJ1-6	TGTGCCAGCAGCGTAGGGGCAGCCCCGAGCTCCTATAATTCACCCCTCCACTTT	CASSVGAAPSSYNSPLHF
TRBV4-1	NA	TRBD1	TRBJ2-7	TGCGCCAGCAGCCGGGGACAGGGGGAGGGCTACGAGCAGTACTTC	CASSRGQGEGYEQYF
TRBV4-1	NA	NA	TRBJ2-7	TGCGCCAGCAGCCTTATGTCTGAGGGGGAGCAGTACTTC	CASSLMSEGEQYF
TRBV5-4	NA	NA	TRBJ1-1	TGTGCCAGCAGCGCCACAGGGTGGGGCACTGAAGCTTTCTTT	CASSATGWGTEAFF
TRBV6-1	NA	NA	TRBJ1-5	TGTGCCAGCAGTGAAGCTTGGACGAGCAATCAGCCCCAGCATTTT	CASSEAWTSNQPQHF
TRBV7-8	once	NA	TRBJ1-3	TGTGCCAGCAGCCGAGGGGGCTCTGGAAACACCATATATTTT	CASSRGGSGNTIYF
TRBV27	NA	TRBD1	TRBJ1-2	TGTGCCAGCAGGGGACAGGGTTTGACGAGCTACACCTTC	CASRGQGLTSYTF
TRBV19	NA	NA	TRBJ1-3	TGTGCCAGTAGTATTGCGGCAACAGGAATGTCCGGAAACACCATATATTTT	CASSIAATGMSGNTIYF